The 21 T cell receptor beta chains given below trace back to one sample, sequenced in a study of T cell responses to AZD1222 COVID-19 vaccine. The assay was immunoSEQ multiplex PCR, and TCRdb's table has in-frame clones only and misses some. This table has about 83,000 clones, around 87% appearing once. This material consisted of peripheral blood, taken on day 0 of MenACWY control vaccination. These TCRs come from an adult in good health.

The CDR3 here is CASSLERGLGFYEQYF. For the CDR3, the DNA is TGTGCCAGCAGCTTAGAAAGGGGACTAGGATTCTACGAGCAGTACTTC. The genes are TRBV7-9 and TRBJ2-7; TRBD2 matches 8 bases. The germline gives CDR1 SEHNR, CDR2 FQNEAQ (reference sequence). The V gene end was trimmed by 1 base and the J gene end by 3 bases; junction bases not matched to a gene: 8. The CDR3 spans 16 residues.

The genes are TRBV5-1 and TRBJ2-7; 12 bases align to TRBD2. CDR1 and CDR2 (germline): SGHRS, YFSETQ. Trimming took 3 bases from V and 3 from J; bases not matched to a gene: 4. The CDR3 consists of 15 residues. CDR3 protein: CASSSGTSGFYEQYF. The CDR3 nucleotides read TGCGCCAGCAGCTCCGGGACTAGCGGGTTCTACGAGCAGTACTTC.

The chain links TRBV6-5 to TRBJ1-3, with D perhaps TRBD1 (6 bases). The CDR3 totals 14 residues. V lost 8 bases, J lost 4 bases, and 15 bases lay in between. Looked up from germline, CDR1 is MNHEY and CDR2 is SVGAGI. CDR3 bases: TGTGCCAGCGGGTACAGGGTAACAGGAAACACCATATATTTT. Its protein is CASGYRVTGNTIYF.

The V and J genes are TRBV4-3 and TRBJ2-3; 9 nucleotides agree with TRBD2. Trimming took 4 bases from V and 4 from J; bases not matched to a gene: 6. This CDR3 is built from 15 residues. Germline V gene lookup returns CDR1 LGHNA and CDR2 YSLEER. CDR3 DNA sequence: TGCGCCAGCAGCCGGTCGACTAGCGGCCCAGATACGCAGTATTTT. Translating it yields CASSRSTSGPDTQYF.

Only a few counts were recorded for this clone. The V call is TRBV4-3, the J call TRBJ1-2; 7 bases match TRBD1. The J segment lost 0 bases and the V segment lost 5 bases, leaving 6 bases of the junction unmatched. Germline V gives CDR1 LGHNA, CDR2 YSLEER. This CDR3 is 15 amino acids long. The CDR3 loop reads CASSTTGPTNYGYTF. DNA for the CDR3: TGCGCCAGCAGCACGACAGGGCCCACTAACTATGGCTACACCTTC.

V and J are TRBV6-5 and TRBJ2-5; D is unclear. CDR1 and CDR2 from the germline V gene are MNHEY and SVGAGI. This CDR3 spans 14 amino acids. Deletions cut 2 bases from V and 5 bases from J, with 12 bases between. The CDR3 coding sequence is TGTGCCAGCAGTTACGGGTCCGTAGCCGAGACCCAGTACTTC. This gives the protein CASSYGSVAETQYF.

This chain joins TRBV29-1 and TRBJ2-1; 9 nucleotides line up with TRBD1. The V gene end was trimmed by 2 bases and the J gene end by 8 bases; junction bases not matched to a gene: 7. The CDR3 runs to 14 residues. CDR1 and CDR2 (germline): SQVTM, ANQGSEA. For the CDR3, the DNA is TGCAGCGTTGAAACGGGACAGGGTGTCTATGAGCAGTTCTTC. This encodes CSVETGQGVYEQFF.

The chain joins TRBV7-8 to TRBJ1-1; D is unclear. Germline V CDR1 and CDR2: SGHVS, FQNEAQ. The length of the CDR3 is 14 residues. V shed 6 bases and J shed 8 bases, with 19 bases lying between them. The CDR3 nucleotides read TGTGCCAGCAGTTTACCGTCGGGGAACGGAGAAGCTTTCTTT. Amino acids: CASSLPSGNGEAFF.

CDR3: CASSISYEQFF. The CDR3 DNA follows: TGTGCCAGTAGTATATCATATGAGCAGTTCTTC. The chain couples TRBV19 to TRBJ2-1; D not certain. V was cut by 2 bases and J by 8 bases, with 4 bases left in between. Germline CDR1 is LNHDA and CDR2 is SQIVND (reference sequence). The CDR3 runs 11 residues. Variable domain in full (rest from reference TRBV19 and TRBJ2-1): DGGITQSPKYLFRKEGQNVTLSCEQNLNHDAMYWYRQDPGQGLRLIYYSQIVNDFQKGDIAEGYSVSREKKESFPLTVTSAQKNPTAFYLCASSISYEQFFGPGTRLTVL.

This rearrangement joins TRBV7-2 to TRBJ2-1; 9 bases line up with TRBD1. The germline V gene encodes CDR1 SGHTA and CDR2 FQGNSA. The CDR3 totals 15 residues. V lost 1 base, J lost 5 bases, and 3 bases stayed unmatched. CDR3 protein: CASSLDRGRHNEQFF. The CDR3 region has the DNA TGTGCCAGCAGCTTAGACAGGGGGCGGCACAATGAGCAGTTCTTC.

This clone has just a few counts. This chain connects TRBV5-6 to TRBJ2-7; tentative D call: TRBD2 (5 bases). V was clipped by 5 bases and J by 0 bases, with 12 bases between them. This CDR3 is 14 amino acids long. Germline V gene sequence: CDR1 SGHDT, CDR2 YYEEEE. The chain's CDR3 is CASSFRADSYEQYF. CDR3 nucleotides: TGTGCCAGCAGTTTCCGAGCGGACTCCTACGAGCAGTACTTC. Together with reference TRBV5-6 and TRBJ2-7, the CDR3 gives the full variable domain: DAGVTQSPTHLIKTRGQQVTLRCSPKSGHDTVSWYQQALGQGPQFIFQYYEEEERQRGNFPDRFSGHQFPNYSSELNVNALLLGDSALYLCASSFRADSYEQYFGPGTRLTVT.

This clone has more than one count but fewer than ten. For the CDR3, the DNA is TGTGCCAGCAGTTTACCGGGACTAGCGGGAGTAGATACGCAGTATTTT. Amino acid sequence: CASSLPGLAGVDTQYF. The chain has TRBV28 and TRBJ2-3, with TRBD2 matching 14 bases. The CDR3 totals 16 residues. Germline loops: CDR1 MDHEN, CDR2 SYDVKM. J lost 5 bases, V lost 2 bases, and 3 bases had no gene match.

This chain connects TRBV2 to TRBJ1-2; 9 bases match TRBD1. Unmatched junction bases numbered 9, after V lost 6 bases and J lost 4 bases. The germline gives CDR1 SNHLY, CDR2 FYNNEI. The CDR3 runs 15 residues. The DNA of the CDR3 is TGTGCCAGCAGCGATGGGACAGGGCTTAGCTATGGCTACACCTTC. This translates into CASSDGTGLSYGYTF.

The chain joins TRBV28 to TRBJ2-7; D assignment may be TRBD1 or TRBD2 (5 bases each). V lost 2 bases and J 6 bases, leaving 14 bases between the germline ends. CDR1 MDHEN and CDR2 SYDVKM come from the germline V gene. This CDR3 has 14 amino acids. The chain's CDR3 is CASSLGGLSSEQYF. As DNA, the CDR3 is TGTGCCAGCAGTTTAGGGGGTCTTAGTTCCGAGCAGTACTTC.

This rearrangement joins TRBV5-1 to TRBJ1-5; unclear D gene. Germline V gene sequence: CDR1 SGHRS, CDR2 YFSETQ. CDR3 length: 13 amino acids. V gave up 0 bases and J gave up 7 bases, with 8 bases separating them. Here the CDR3 reads CASSLGGPQPQHF. The CDR3 nucleotides read TGCGCCAGCAGCTTGGGGGGTCCACAGCCCCAGCATTTT.

This chain joins TRBV18 and TRBJ2-3; tentatively, D is TRBD1 or TRBD2 (5 bases each). V lost 0 bases and J 8 bases, leaving 9 bases between the germline ends. This CDR3 is 13 amino acids long. Germline V gene lookup returns CDR1 KGHSH and CDR2 LQKENI. The CDR3 reads CASSPPRDGTQYF. The CDR3 DNA sequence: TGTGCCAGCTCACCACCGAGGGACGGTACGCAGTATTTT.

The chain recombines TRBV4-3 with TRBJ1-6, with D maybe TRBD1 (6 bases). This CDR3 has 16 amino acids. The V gene's germline CDR1 is LGHNA and CDR2 YSLEER. Trimming left V 0 bases short and J 9 bases short, with 15 bases between. CDR3 loop: CASSQEADGGGSPLHF. In DNA, the CDR3 is TGCGCCAGCAGCCAAGAAGCGGATGGGGGCGGTTCACCCCTCCACTTT.

This clone has only one observation. The chain has TRBV9 and TRBJ2-7; D gene ambiguous. Trimming left V 2 bases short and J 0 bases short, with 15 bases between. The germline gives CDR1 SGDLS, CDR2 YYNGEE. CDR3 length: 16 residues. Here the CDR3 reads CASSVSPALSSYEQYF. In DNA form, the CDR3 reads TGTGCCAGCAGCGTCTCCCCTGCACTAAGCTCCTACGAGCAGTACTTC.

The count of this clone is one. This sequence joins TRBV25-1 and TRBJ2-7, with 9 bases aligning to TRBD2. Germline V CDR1 and CDR2: MGHDK, SYGVNS. This CDR3 region has 17 residues. V was pared by 2 bases and J by 3 bases, with 11 bases of the junction left unmatched. CDR3 sequence: CASSEGVAGERDYEQYF. DNA for the CDR3: TGTGCCAGCAGTGAAGGGGTAGCGGGAGAAAGGGACTACGAGCAGTACTTC.

This clone appeared a few times. This rearrangement joins TRBV7-2 to TRBJ1-2; D may be TRBD1 (6 bases). CDR3 size: 15 residues. Trimming pared 2 bases from V and 4 bases from J, leaving 14 bases between. Germline loops: CDR1 SGHTA, CDR2 FQGNSA. CDR3 protein: CASSLSGGLVYGYTF. In DNA form, the CDR3 reads TGTGCCAGCAGCTTATCGGGGGGGCTTGTCTATGGCTACACCTTC.

The chain combines TRBV11-3 with TRBJ2-1; 7 bases agree with TRBD2. The CDR3 has 16 residues. Trimming cost V 6 bases and J 8 bases; bases outside gene matches: 16. Germline V gene sequence: CDR1 SGHNT, CDR2 YENEEA. The CDR3 is CASSNQGGSLSDEQFF. Here the CDR3 DNA reads TGTGCCAGCAGTAACCAGGGAGGGAGCCTCTCGGATGAGCAGTTCTTC. Drawing the rest from reference TRBV11-3 and TRBJ2-1, the complete variable domain is EAGVVQSPRYKIIEKKQPVAFWCNPISGHNTLYWYLQNLGQGPELLIRYENEEAVDDSQLPKDRFSAERLKGVDSTLKIQPAELGDSAVYLCASSNQGGSLSDEQFFGPGTRLTVL.